This T cell receptor beta chain was observed in a study of blood T cell repertoires in COVID-19. Study in general: The origin of the acute and convalescent COVID-19 samples was the United States, Italy and Spain. Nucleic acid was either cDNA or gDNA, and it came from T cells, B-cell-depleted T cells, or PBMCs.

This clone was seen a single time. TCRdb's table, derived via immunoSEQ multiplex PCR, lists solely in-frame clones and lacks some. Of some 150,000 clones in the sample, approximately 83% are singletons; the top ten hold 6.5% to 9.5%. Germline V gene sequence: CDR1 SGHRS, CDR2 YFSETQ. The CDR3 is 15 residues long. The junction had 6 bases not matched to a gene; V was cut back by 0 bases and J by 6 bases. The TCR comes from a woman aged 55-69 years with COVID-19, enrolled during active disease. This chain joins TRBV5-1 and TRBJ2-3; TRBD1 aligns across 8 bases. The sequenced material came from peripheral blood. The CDR3 loop is CASSLVAGGRDTQYF. CDR3 in DNA: TGCGCCAGCAGCTTGGTAGCAGGGGGCAGGGATACGCAGTATTTT.